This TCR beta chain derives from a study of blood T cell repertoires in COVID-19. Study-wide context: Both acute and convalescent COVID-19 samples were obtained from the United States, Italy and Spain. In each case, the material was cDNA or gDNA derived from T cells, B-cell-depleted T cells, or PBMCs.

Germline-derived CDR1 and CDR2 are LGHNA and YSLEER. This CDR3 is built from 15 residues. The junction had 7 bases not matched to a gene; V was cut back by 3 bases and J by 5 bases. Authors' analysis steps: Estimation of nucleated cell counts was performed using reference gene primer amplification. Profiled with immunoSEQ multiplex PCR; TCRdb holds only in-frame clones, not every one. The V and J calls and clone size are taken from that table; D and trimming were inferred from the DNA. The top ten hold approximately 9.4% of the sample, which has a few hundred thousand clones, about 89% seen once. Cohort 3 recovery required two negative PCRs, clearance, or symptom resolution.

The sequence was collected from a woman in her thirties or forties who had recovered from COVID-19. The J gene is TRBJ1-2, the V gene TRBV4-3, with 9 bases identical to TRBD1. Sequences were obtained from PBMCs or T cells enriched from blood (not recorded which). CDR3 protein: CASSQFEGTGYGYTF. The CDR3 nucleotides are TGCGCCAGCAGCCAGTTCGAAGGGACAGGGTATGGCTACACCTTC.